This T cell receptor (beta chain) was identified during a study of CD8+CD57+ T cells in acquired aplastic anemia. Patients chosen for sequencing had CD8+CD57+ cells that had expanded, as shown by flow cytometry. CDR3 and TCR beta VDJ profiling relied on genomic DNA as the template. TCRdb re-called the reads through MiXCR, storing one row per CDR3 protein. This sample has 150,000 to 200,000 distinct CDR3 sequences, with more than 45% found just once. Input material: sorted CD4+, CD8+, or CD8+CD57+ T cells (not recorded which) from PBMCs. The sequence came from a human donor with aplastic anemia.

Here the CDR3 reads CASSLGDRAAGELFF. The CDR3 DNA is TGTGCCAGCAGTTTAGGGGACAGGGCGGCCGGGGAGCTGTTTTTT. The chain couples TRBV12-3 or TRBV12-4 to TRBJ2-2; TRBD1 matches 9 bases. The CDR3 extends over 15 amino acids. The junction had 3 bases not matched to a gene; V was cut back by 1 base and J by 6 bases.